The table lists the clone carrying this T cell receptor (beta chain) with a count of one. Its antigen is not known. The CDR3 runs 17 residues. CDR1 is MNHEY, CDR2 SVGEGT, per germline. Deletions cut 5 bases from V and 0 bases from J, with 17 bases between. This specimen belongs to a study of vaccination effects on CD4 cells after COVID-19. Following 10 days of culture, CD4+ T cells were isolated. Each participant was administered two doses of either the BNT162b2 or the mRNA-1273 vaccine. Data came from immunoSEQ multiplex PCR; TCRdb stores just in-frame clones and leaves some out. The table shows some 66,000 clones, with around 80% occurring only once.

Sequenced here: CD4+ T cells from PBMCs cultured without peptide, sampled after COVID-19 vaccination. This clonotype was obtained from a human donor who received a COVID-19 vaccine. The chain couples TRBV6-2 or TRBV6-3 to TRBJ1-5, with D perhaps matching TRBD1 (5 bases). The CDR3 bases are TGTGCCAGCAGTCGCCCAGGGCCCGCCTATAGCAATCAGCCCCAGCATTTT. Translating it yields CASSRPGPAYSNQPQHF.